What follows describes a single T cell receptor beta chain. Its antigen is unknown. This table comes from immunoSEQ multiplex PCR, and its TCRdb copy is limited to in-frame clones, with some not included. The table records about 98,000 clones, roughly four fifths of them present only once. The germline V and J ends were trimmed by 9 bases and 4 bases, with 19 bases remaining between them. From germline, CDR1 is MDHEN and CDR2 SYDVKM. The CDR3 length is 14 residues. This entry belongs to a study of graft-versus-host responses after intestinal transplantation. About the research overall: Multivisceral, liver-intestinal, or isolated intestinal transplants were performed in recipients. Induction using anti-thymocyte globulin, followed by tacrolimus and steroids for roughly 3 years, was given to all recipients. Notes on the study in general: There were GvH clones found in recipient marrow, and some of them appeared first in ileum or blood.

Specimen: unstimulated CD8+ T cells sorted from spleen or lymph node cells, collected before intestinal transplant. J is TRBJ2-7 and V is TRBV28; D gene uncertain. The TCR originated in a human donor who received an intestinal transplant. CDR3 nucleotide sequence: TGTGCCAGTTCAGAGGCGGAGTACCCTTACGAGCAGTACTTC. Protein sequence: CASSEAEYPYEQYF.